This is a list of T cell receptor beta chains from one sample in a study of beta chain features in type 1 diabetes. TCRdb's table, derived via immunoSEQ multiplex PCR, lists solely in-frame clones and lacks some. There are under 900,000 clones in the sample; 15% to 20% occur only once, and about 0.02% lies in the top ten. Sequencing input: naive CD4+ T cells from blood. Every receptor here comes from a woman younger than 35 in good health. Both conserved end residues are part of each CDR3. Each record gives: clone size, J gene, D gene, V gene, CDR3 DNA, CDR3 protein. The D gene is left open where the match is weak. Clone size appears in some rows only: once, few, many, or a class for an expanded clone.

. | TRBJ2-1 | . | TRBV15 | TGTGCCACCAGCAGGGCGGTTATGTTCGGCAATGAGCAGTTCTTC | CATSRAVMFGNEQFF
. | TRBJ1-1 | . | TRBV19 | TGTGCCAGTAGTACCAAAGGAATAGAAGCTTACAGGACGATGAACACTGAAGCTTTCTTT | CASSTKGIEAYRTMNTEAFF
few | TRBJ1-3 | . | TRBV29-1 | TGCAGCGCACAGATCTCTGGAAACACCATATATTTT | CSAQISGNTIYF
. | TRBJ1-1 | . | TRBV11-2 | TGTGCCAGCGGAAAGAGAAGAAACACTGAAGCTTTCTTT | CASGKRRNTEAFF
. | TRBJ2-7 | . | TRBV28 | TGTGCCAGCAGTTTATCCGGCAGGGGCGAGCAGTACTTC | CASSLSGRGEQYF
. | TRBJ1-2 | . | TRBV7-3 | TGTGCCAGCAGCTTAAATGGGTTTGGCTACACCTTC | CASSLNGFGYTF
few | TRBJ2-7 | TRBD1 | TRBV15 | TGTGCCACCAGCAGAGACGGGACAGTTCGCGAGCAGTACTTC | CATSRDGTVREQYF
. | TRBJ2-3 | . | TRBV7-3 | TGTGCCAGCAGCCTCGGGACTCCCGGGGATACGCAGTATTTT | CASSLGTPGDTQYF
. | TRBJ2-5 | TRBD1 | TRBV25-1 | TGTGCCAGCGACTCATTTGAAGGGACAGGAGGGCTGACCCAGTACTTC | CASDSFEGTGGLTQYF
. | TRBJ2-1 | TRBD2 | TRBV5-4 | TGTGCCAGCAGCTTGGGAGCGGGAGTGGTATACAATGAGCAGTTCTTC | CASSLGAGVVYNEQFF
. | TRBJ1-2 | . | TRBV7-8 | TGTGCCAGCAGGGTCCGGGACGGCGCTAACTATGGCTACACCTTC | CASRVRDGANYGYTF
. | TRBJ1-4 | TRBD1 | TRBV18 | TGTGCCAGCTCGCCGGGACAGGGACGGTTGCGTGAAAAACTGTTTTTT | CASSPGQGRLREKLFF
. | TRBJ2-7 | . | TRBV28 | TGTGCCAGCACGGTCGGGCAGGGCGGAAGATACGAGCAGTACTTC | CASTVGQGGRYEQYF
few | TRBJ2-1 | . | TRBV5-8 | TGTGCCAGCAGCTTGTTTTCGCGGACTTATAATGAGCAGTTCTTC | CASSLFSRTYNEQFF
few | TRBJ2-2 | TRBD2 | TRBV7-2 | TGTGCCAGCAGCTTAGTGGGGACTACCACCGGGGAGCTGTTTTTT | CASSLVGTTTGELFF
. | TRBJ2-5 | TRBD1 | TRBV19 | TGTGCCAGTAGTCCGACAGGGCAGATGGAGGCCCAGTACTTC | CASSPTGQMEAQYF
. | TRBJ2-5 | . | TRBV7-9 | TGTGCCAGCAGCTACCTTTTAGGGAGAGGAGAGACCCAGTACTTC | CASSYLLGRGETQYF
. | TRBJ2-7 | TRBD2 | TRBV20-1 | TGCAGTGCACGCGGGAGATACGAGCAGTACTTC | CSARGRYEQYF
. | TRBJ2-1 | . | TRBV6-6 | TGTGCCAGCAGTTACAAGGCTAGCGTTAGTGAGCAGTTCTTC | CASSYKASVSEQFF
. | TRBJ2-4 | . | TRBV6-1 | TGTGCCAGCAGACAGCACCTAGCCAAAAACATTCAGTACTTC | CASRQHLAKNIQYF
. | TRBJ1-5 | . | TRBV19 | TGTGCCAGTAGTATACGGGGGAATCAGCCCCAGCATTTT | CASSIRGNQPQHF
. | TRBJ2-7 | TRBD1 | TRBV5-1 | TGCGCCAGCAGCGGAACGACAGGGGGTAGGGGCGAGCAGTACTTC | CASSGTTGGRGEQYF
. | TRBJ2-2 | . | TRBV6-6 | TGTGCCAGCAGTCGCCCGAACACCGGGGAGCTGTTTTTT | CASSRPNTGELFF
once | TRBJ2-5 | TRBD2 | TRBV11-2 | TGTGCCAGCAGCTTAGGGTGGACTAGCGGGAGTGAGACCCAGTACTTC | CASSLGWTSGSETQYF
few | TRBJ1-5 | . | TRBV4-3 | TGCGCCAGCAGCCAAGACAGGGGAGGCCAGCCCCAGCATTTT | CASSQDRGGQPQHF
few | TRBJ2-7 | . | TRBV9 | TGTGCCAGCAGCCCGCAGACTAGCTCCTACGAGCAGTACTTC | CASSPQTSSYEQYF
few | TRBJ2-7 | . | TRBV2 | TGTGCCAGCAGTCCGGACAACTCCTACGAGCAGTACTTC | CASSPDNSYEQYF
. | TRBJ2-1 | TRBD2 | TRBV11-2 | TGTGCCAGCAGCCCCATAGCGGGTGAGGGTGAGCAGTTCTTC | CASSPIAGEGEQFF
few | TRBJ2-2 | TRBD1 | TRBV7-2 | TGTGCCAGCAGCTTAGTGGCACCTGGGACAGCCGGGGAGCTGTTTTTT | CASSLVAPGTAGELFF
few | TRBJ1-5 | . | TRBV6-1 | TGTGCCAGCAGCGCGACGGGACTAGCTATTCAGCCCCAGCATTTT | CASSATGLAIQPQHF